This entry lists 16 T cell receptor beta chains sequenced from one sample in a study of T cell repertoires in cytomegalovirus infection. A single record per CDR3 protein comes from TCRdb applying MiXCR to the reads. The profile covers about 100,000 distinct CDR3 sequences, with about 29% appearing a single time and approximately 75% taken by the ten largest. No antigen has been identified for these receptors. Source: CD8+ T cells from cultured PBMCs, taken from culture after CMV antigen stimulation. The receptors were gathered from a human donor in good health (CMV status not recorded). Some clones in this sample may be carry-over from other donors' samples.

This clonotype occurred a few times. The chain combines TRBV20-1 with TRBJ2-1; 7 bases line up with TRBD2. Trimming cost V 0 bases and J 5 bases; bases outside gene matches: 7. Germline loops: CDR1 DFQATT, CDR2 SNEGSKA (reference sequence). The CDR3 is 15 amino acids. The CDR3 protein is CSARDLASGDNEQFF. The CDR3 nucleotides are TGCAGTGCTAGAGATTTGGCTAGCGGCGACAATGAGCAGTTCTTC.

Comments on this clonotype: One end of the junction is discordant with germline, which a read error may explain. V gene TRBV28 combines with J gene TRBJ1-4; no clear D. The CDR3 has 14 residues. Germline values: CDR1 MDHEN, CDR2 SYDVKM. CDR3 protein: CTSTPGIVDEKLFF. The CDR3 region has the DNA TGTACCAGCACCCCCGGGATAGTGGATGAAAAACTGTTTTTT.

V and J are TRBV27 and TRBJ2-3, with D perhaps TRBD1 (6 bases). Between the trimmed V and J ends, which lost 7 bases and 14 bases, there was a span of 16 bases. The CDR3 runs 11 residues. Germline V gene lookup returns CDR1 MNHEY and CDR2 SMNVEV (reference sequence). The CDR3 nucleotides read TGTGCCAGCATCTGGACAGTAACATTGTATTTT. The encoded protein is CASIWTVTLYF.

The rearrangement joins TRBV27 to TRBJ2-7; 8 bases line up with TRBD2. This CDR3 region has 14 residues. The junction had 9 bases not matched to a gene; V was cut back by 8 bases and J by 3 bases. Germline values: CDR1 MNHEY, CDR2 SMNVEV (reference sequence). In DNA form, the CDR3 reads TGTGCCAGCGCCGGGGGGGATGCCTACTACGAGCAGTACTTC. Translation gives CASAGGDAYYEQYF.

This clonotype was seen more than once but under ten times. The rearrangement uses TRBV7-9 and TRBJ2-7; TRBD2 is a possible D gene (5 bases). Germline CDR1 is SEHNR and CDR2 is FQNEAQ (reference sequence). The germline V and J ends were trimmed by 5 bases and 6 bases, with 17 bases remaining between them. This CDR3 has 14 amino acids. CDR3 nucleotides: TGTGCCAGCAGCGATGAGAGGGTCCCCCTCGAGCAGTACTTC. Its protein product is CASSDERVPLEQYF.

Concerning this clonotype itself: A read error may produce the germline difference seen at one junction end. The chain uses TRBV4-1 and TRBJ2-2; 11 nucleotides line up with TRBD2. Germline V gene sequence: CDR1 MGHRA, CDR2 YSYEKL. The CDR3 has 15 residues. The DNA of the CDR3 is TGCGCCAGCAGCACTAGCGGGGGTACCACCGGGAAGCTGTTTTTT. It translates to CASSTSGGTTGKLFF.

This clonotype was detected only a few times. V is TRBV2 and J is TRBJ2-7; the D gene is possibly TRBD2 (5 bases). Trimming took off 6 bases at V and 1 base at J, with 7 bases between the two ends. The CDR3 loop spans 12 amino acids. CDR1 SNHLY and CDR2 FYNNEI come from the germline V gene. The DNA of the CDR3 is TGTGCCAGCAGGGACTGGTCCTACGAGCAGTACTTC. This gives the protein CASRDWSYEQYF.

This clonotype has a count of ten or more. This chain joins TRBV27 and TRBJ2-7; 12 bases fit TRBD2. V lost 3 bases and J lost 11; bases outside the gene matches: 5. CDR3 length equals 13 residues. CDR1 and CDR2 from the germline V gene are MNHEY and SMNVEV (reference sequence). CDR3 DNA sequence: TGTGCCAGCAGTTTGTCTAGCGGGGGGGAAAAGTACTTC. Translated, it gives CASSLSSGGEKYF.

This clonotype has a handful of counts. V gene TRBV12-3 or TRBV12-4 combines with J gene TRBJ2-1; 11 bases align to TRBD2. The CDR3 is 14 residues long. Trimming removed 5 bases from V and 6 bases from J; junction bases left unmatched: 3. The CDR3 bases are TGTGCCAGCAGTCCCCTAGCGGGGGGCAATGAGCAGTTCTTC. Translation: CASSPLAGGNEQFF.

J is TRBJ1-6 and V is TRBV12-3 or TRBV12-4, with 8 bases identical to TRBD1. The V and J ends lost 6 bases and 11 bases, in that order; junction bases with no gene match: 9. The CDR3 is 14 amino acids. The DNA for the CDR3 is TGTGCCAGCAGCCCGACAGGGGCGGCGGCACCCCTCCACTTT. This codes for CASSPTGAAAPLHF.

This clonotype was counted once. The genes are TRBV10-3 and TRBJ1-1, with a tentative D call TRBD1 (5 bases). Trimming removed 0 bases from V and 0 bases from J, with 8 bases in between. The CDR3 spans 15 residues. The germline V gene encodes CDR1 ENHRY and CDR2 SYGVKD. The CDR3 loop reads CAISESGTMNTEAFF. For the CDR3, the DNA is TGTGCCATCAGTGAGTCGGGGACTATGAACACTGAAGCTTTCTTT.

V is TRBV10-3 and J is TRBJ1-2; TRBD1 might be the D (5 bases). Trimming left V 4 bases short and J 0 bases short, with 18 bases between. There are 17 residues in the CDR3. The V gene's germline CDR1 is ENHRY and CDR2 SYGVKD. The CDR3 DNA is TGTGCCATCAGTGGCACAGCAGGGTCGGGGACTAACTATGGCTACACCTTC. Encoded protein: CAISGTAGSGTNYGYTF.

On this clonotype: One end of the junction fails to match germline, which may point to a read error. The CDR3 DNA reads as TGTACCAGCAGTTACCCGGACCGGCTAGGAGCTTTCTTT. It encodes CTSSYPDRLGAFF. The genes are TRBV6-6 and TRBJ1-1, with D uncertain. CDR3 length: 13 amino acids. CDR1 and CDR2 (germline): MNHNY, SVGAGI (reference sequence).

Ten or more counts support this clonotype. In DNA form, the CDR3 reads TGTGCCAGCAGCCCGGACAGGGCAAATTCACCCCTCCACTTT. Its translation is CASSPDRANSPLHF. V usage is TRBV4-2 and J usage is TRBJ1-6; the match to TRBD1 covers 8 bases. Germline assignment: CDR1 LGHNA and CDR2 YNFKEQ. V lost 4 bases, J lost 7 bases, and 3 bases stayed unmatched. This CDR3 region has 14 residues.

The J gene is TRBJ2-1, the V gene TRBV12-3 or TRBV12-4, with 8 positions matching TRBD1. There are 14 residues in the CDR3. Trimming took 5 bases from V and 5 from J; bases not matched to a gene: 5. The chain's CDR3 is CASSPETGDNEQFF. CDR3 DNA sequence: TGTGCCAGCAGTCCCGAGACAGGGGACAATGAGCAGTTCTTC.

With regard to this clonotype: This may be a read error: a much more frequent sequence differs by one nucleotide. The rearrangement joins TRBV2 to TRBJ1-5, with TRBD1 matching over 9 bases. The germline V gene encodes CDR1 SNHLY and CDR2 FYNNEI. This CDR3 comprises 15 residues. CDR3 sequence reads: CVSTVTGGFNQPQHF. The CDR3 bases are TGTGTCAGCACCGTGACAGGGGGGTTTAATCAGCCCCAGCATTTT.